This T cell receptor beta chain comes out of a study of T-cell memory formation after mild COVID-19. Study as a whole: For the most part, TCR clusters were specific to one donor.

Each CDR3 protein gets one entry after TCRdb re-called the 5' RACE reads with MiXCR. The sample has about 140,000 distinct CDR3 sequences; 25% are singletons. Sequencing used PBMCs or a T cell subset sorted from them (not recorded which). This TCR came from an adult woman who had mild COVID-19 (a few samples of this study predate the infection). Cell type and time point are not known.

The CDR3 region is CASSVGTGVLSGANVLTF. CDR3 bases: TGTGCCAGCAGCGTCGGGACAGGGGTACTCTCTGGGGCCAACGTCCTGACTTTC. The chain recombines TRBV9 with TRBJ2-6; TRBD1 matches 10 bases. This CDR3 contains 18 residues. Germline V gives CDR1 SGDLS, CDR2 YYNGEE. V gave up 2 bases and J gave up 0 bases; unmatched junction bases: 5.